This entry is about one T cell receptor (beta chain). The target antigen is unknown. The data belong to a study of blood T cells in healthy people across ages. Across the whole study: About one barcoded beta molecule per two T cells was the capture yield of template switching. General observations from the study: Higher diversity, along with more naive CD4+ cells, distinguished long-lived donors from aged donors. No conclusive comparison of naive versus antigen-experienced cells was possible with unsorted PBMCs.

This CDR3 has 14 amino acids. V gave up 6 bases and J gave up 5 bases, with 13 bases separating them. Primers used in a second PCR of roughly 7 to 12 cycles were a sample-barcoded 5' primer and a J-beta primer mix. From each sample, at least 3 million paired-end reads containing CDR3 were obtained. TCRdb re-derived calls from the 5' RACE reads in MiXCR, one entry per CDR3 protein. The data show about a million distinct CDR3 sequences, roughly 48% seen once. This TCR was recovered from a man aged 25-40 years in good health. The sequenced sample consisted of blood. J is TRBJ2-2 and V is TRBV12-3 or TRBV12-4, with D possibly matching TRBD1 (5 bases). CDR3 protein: CASSPFRTTGELFF. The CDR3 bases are TGTGCCAGCAGCCCATTCAGGACAACCGGGGAGCTGTTTTTT.